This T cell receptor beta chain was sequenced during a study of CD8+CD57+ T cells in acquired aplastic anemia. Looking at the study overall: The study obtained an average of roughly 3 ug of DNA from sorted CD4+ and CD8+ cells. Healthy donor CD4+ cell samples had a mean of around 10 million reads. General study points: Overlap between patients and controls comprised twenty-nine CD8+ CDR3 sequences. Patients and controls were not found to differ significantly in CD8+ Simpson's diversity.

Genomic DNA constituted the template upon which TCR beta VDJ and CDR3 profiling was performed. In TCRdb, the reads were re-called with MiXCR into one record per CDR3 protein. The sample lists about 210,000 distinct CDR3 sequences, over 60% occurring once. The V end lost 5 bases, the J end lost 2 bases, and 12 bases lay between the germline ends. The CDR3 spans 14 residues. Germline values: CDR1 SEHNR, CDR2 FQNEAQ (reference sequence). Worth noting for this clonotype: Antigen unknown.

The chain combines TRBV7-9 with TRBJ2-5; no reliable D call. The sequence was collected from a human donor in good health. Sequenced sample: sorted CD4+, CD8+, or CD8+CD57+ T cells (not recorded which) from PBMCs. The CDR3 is CASSRPARQETQYF. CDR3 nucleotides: TGTGCCAGCAGCCGTCCGGCTAGACAAGAGACCCAGTACTTC.